The 31 T cell receptor beta chains presented below share a single source sample, sequenced in a study of cytomegalovirus exposure and HLA in healthy donors. With 60 Vbeta and 13 Jbeta primers, the PCR was carried out. TCRdb's table, derived via immunoSEQ multiplex PCR, lists solely in-frame clones and lacks some. In the table there are approximately 90,000 clones, roughly 77% of which are singletons. Sequences were obtained from PBMCs. These receptors were taken from a man between 35 and 55 years old in good health and CMV-seronegative.

The chain is built from TRBV5-6 and TRBJ1-1, with TRBD1 as a possible D gene (5 bases). CDR3 length equals 17 residues. Germline CDR1 reads SGHDT; CDR2 reads YYEEEE. The germline V and J ends were trimmed by 1 base and 1 base, with 17 bases remaining between them. CDR3 protein: CASSLLWARGQNTEAFF. The CDR3, as DNA: TGTGCCAGCAGCTTGTTGTGGGCCCGAGGACAGAACACTGAAGCTTTCTTT.

V gene TRBV18 combines with J gene TRBJ1-2, with 8 bases lining up with TRBD1. The germline CDR1 and CDR2 sequences are KGHSH and LQKENI. Trimming removed 5 bases from V and 5 bases from J; junction bases left unmatched: 4. The CDR3 contains 13 residues. The CDR3 DNA sequence: TGTGCCAGCTCAGGACAGGGACTTTATGGCTACACCTTC. It translates to CASSGQGLYGYTF.

The rearrangement uses TRBV6-6 and TRBJ2-5, with 7 bases identical to TRBD1. The DNA end favors TRBJ2-7, so the J call may be wrong. CDR1 is MNHNY and CDR2 is SVGAGI in the germline V gene (reference sequence). The CDR3 has 15 amino acids. The CDR3 sequence: CASSFSGTVPGEQYF. In nucleotides, the CDR3 is TGTGCCAGCAGTTTTTCCGGGACAGTACCGGGCGAGCAGTACTTC.

This clone showed up just once. The genes are TRBV14 and TRBJ2-3; 7 bases are a match to TRBD1. J gave up 0 bases and V 3 bases, and 3 bases lay outside the gene matches. The germline CDR1 and CDR2 sequences are SGHDN and FVKESK. The CDR3 loop spans 15 amino acids. Written as DNA, the CDR3 is TGTGCCAGCAGCCAGACAGGGCAAAGCACAGATACGCAGTATTTT. Its protein product is CASSQTGQSTDTQYF. The variable domain in full, completed from reference TRBV14 and TRBJ2-3, reads EAGVTQFPSHSVIEKGQTVTLRCDPISGHDNLYWYRRVMGKEIKFLLHFVKESKQDESGMPNNRFLAERTGGTYSTLKVQPAELEDSGVYFCASSQTGQSTDTQYFGPGTRLTVL.

This rearrangement joins TRBV28 to TRBJ1-1; no clear D. The germline gives CDR1 MDHEN, CDR2 SYDVKM. With 3 bases removed from V and 1 base from J, the gap between germline ends came to 15 bases. The CDR3 has 16 amino acids. CDR3 loop: CASSFGFGRANTEAFF. The CDR3 coding sequence is TGTGCCAGCAGTTTTGGTTTTGGGAGGGCGAACACTGAAGCTTTCTTT. The full variable domain, in which reference TRBV28 and TRBJ1-1 provide the parts outside the CDR3, is DVKVTQSSRYLVKRTGEKVFLECVQDMDHENMFWYRQDPGLGLRLIYFSYDVKMKEKGDIPEGYSVSREKKERFSLILESASTNQTSMYLCASSFGFGRANTEAFFGQGTRLTVV.

The J gene is TRBJ1-2, the V gene TRBV28; no clear D. The CDR3 is 12 residues long. V was cut by 4 bases and J by 2 bases, with 5 bases left in between. CDR1 and CDR2 from the germline V gene are MDHEN and SYDVKM. The DNA for the CDR3 is TGTGCCAGCAGTTCGGTGAACTATGGCTACACCTTC. Amino acid sequence: CASSSVNYGYTF.

This clone came up a few times. The J gene is TRBJ2-7, the V gene TRBV7-6, with 7 bases aligning to TRBD2. The CDR3 has 12 amino acids. With 1 base clipped from V and 6 bases from J, the junction kept 0 bases outside the gene matches. CDR1 and CDR2 from the germline V gene are SGHVS and FNYEAQ. The CDR3 reads CASSLGGGEQYF. The CDR3 region has the DNA TGTGCCAGCAGCTTAGGGGGGGGCGAGCAGTACTTC. The full variable domain, rest sourced from reference TRBV7-6 and TRBJ2-7, is GAGVSQSPRYKVTKRGQDVALRCDPISGHVSLYWYRQALGQGPEFLTYFNYEAQQDKSGLPNDRFSAERPEGSISTLTIQRTEQRDSAMYRCASSLGGGEQYFGPGTRLTVT.

In regard to this clone: An end of the junction does not agree with germline; a read error may underlie this. The chain recombines TRBV13 with TRBJ1-1, with D tentatively TRBD1 (6 bases). CDR1 PRHDT and CDR2 FYEKMQ come from the germline V gene (reference sequence). The CDR3 contains 15 residues. The CDR3 coding sequence is TGTGCCAGCAGCGTAGGGGGACTGTCGAACACTGAAGCTTTCTTT. Translated, it gives CASSVGGLSNTEAFF.

V is TRBV11-1 and J is TRBJ2-2; 12 positions match TRBD2. The CDR3 consists of 16 residues. The trim removed 8 bases at V and 3 bases at J, leaving 7 bases unmatched. The V gene's germline CDR1 is SGHAT and CDR2 FQDESV (reference sequence). The CDR3 loop is CASRKTSGSHTGELFF. As DNA, the CDR3 is TGTGCCAGCCGCAAGACTAGCGGGAGCCACACCGGGGAGCTGTTTTTT. The complete variable domain, with remaining parts taken from reference TRBV11-1 and TRBJ2-2, reads EAEVAQSPRYKITEKSQAVAFWCDPISGHATLYWYRQILGQGPELLVQFQDESVVDDSQLPKDRFSAERLKGVDSTLKIQPAELGDSAMYLCASRKTSGSHTGELFFGEGSRLTVL.

This sequence joins TRBV5-1 and TRBJ2-7; 9 positions agree with TRBD1. The germline CDR1 and CDR2 sequences are SGHRS and YFSETQ. V was pared by 3 bases and J by 3 bases, with 4 bases of the junction left unmatched. The CDR3 consists of 14 residues. CDR3 region: CASSWTGVNYEQYF. The CDR3 nucleotides read TGCGCCAGCAGCTGGACAGGGGTCAACTACGAGCAGTACTTC.

For this clone: The junction departs from the called germline gene at one end, perhaps through a read error. The rearrangement uses TRBV6-1 and TRBJ1-2; D may be TRBD1 (5 bases). CDR1 and CDR2 (germline): MNHNS, SASEGT. The CDR3 length is 14 residues. This CDR3 reads CASSISIRGHGYTF. CDR3 bases: TGTGCTAGCAGTATCTCGATTAGGGGTCATGGCTACACCTTC.

This clone was seen only once. V and J are TRBV30 and TRBJ2-1; 10 nucleotides agree with TRBD2. The CDR3 runs 17 residues. The V and J ends lost 3 bases and 3 bases, in that order; junction bases with no gene match: 11. Germline values: CDR1 GTSNPN, CDR2 SVGIG (reference sequence). The CDR3 protein is CAWRASGRVPGYNEQFF. Here the CDR3 DNA reads TGTGCCTGGAGGGCCAGCGGGAGGGTCCCCGGCTACAATGAGCAGTTCTTC.

Points on this clone: An end of the junction does not agree with germline; a read error may underlie this. The V call is TRBV2, the J call TRBJ1-5, with D unclear. From germline, CDR1 is SNHLY and CDR2 FYNNEI. The CDR3 spans 15 residues. The CDR3 coding sequence is TGTGCCAGCAGTGAAATCGGATATCGCAATCAGGCCCAGCATTTT. It encodes CASSEIGYRNQAQHF.

As for this clone: Other nucleotide sequences from this sample produce the same CDR3. V usage is TRBV7-3 and J usage is TRBJ1-1; tentatively, D is TRBD1 (5 bases). Per the germline V gene, CDR1 is SGHTA and CDR2 is FQGTGA. The CDR3 runs 14 residues. Between the trimmed V and J ends, which lost 0 bases and 2 bases, there was a span of 7 bases. CDR3 DNA sequence: TGTGCCAGCAGCTTAACGGGGGGAAACACTGAAGCTTTCTTT. As protein: CASSLTGGNTEAFF. The full variable domain, rest sourced from reference TRBV7-3 and TRBJ1-1, is GAGVSQTPSNKVTEKGKYVELRCDPISGHTALYWYRQSLGQGPEFLIYFQGTGAADDSGLPNDRFFAVRPEGSVSTLKIQRTERGDSAVYLCASSLTGGNTEAFFGQGTRLTVV.

This clone was seen only a few times. The chain combines TRBV14 with TRBJ1-2, with 7 nucleotides matching TRBD1. Germline V gene lookup returns CDR1 SGHDN and CDR2 FVKESK. Germline trimming cut 3 bases from V and 4 bases from J; bases unmatched to any gene: 8. This CDR3 contains 15 residues. CDR3 residues: CASSQGQGVSYGYTF. In nucleotides, the CDR3 is TGTGCCAGCAGCCAGGGGCAGGGGGTAAGCTATGGCTACACCTTC.

The chain carries TRBV28 and TRBJ1-3, with 8 positions matching TRBD1. The CDR3 is 17 residues long. V shed 4 bases and J 3 bases; nucleotides not matched to a gene: 11. Germline CDR1 is MDHEN and CDR2 is SYDVKM. This CDR3 is CASSSSQGATFGNTIYF. CDR3 coding DNA: TGTGCCAGCAGTTCATCTCAGGGGGCGACGTTTGGAAACACCATATATTTT.

The genes are TRBV2 and TRBJ1-4; D perhaps matches TRBD1 (5 bases). Germline CDR1 is SNHLY and CDR2 is FYNNEI. This CDR3 region has 15 residues. V shed 7 bases and J shed 0 bases, with 12 bases lying between them. Written as DNA, the CDR3 is TGTGCCAGCACCCGACAGCTCTCAACTAATGAAAAACTGTTTTTT. Amino acid sequence: CASTRQLSTNEKLFF.

Within the sample, this clone is medium-sized. The chain carries TRBV10-3 and TRBJ1-5; the D is unclear. The CDR3 runs to 18 residues. Germline CDR1 and CDR2: ENHRY and SYGVKD. Trimming shortened V by 0 bases and J by 1 base, and 16 bases separated the two germline ends. For the CDR3, the DNA is TGTGCCATCAGTGAGTCGACTCTTATGGATCCGAGCAATCAGCCCCAGCATTTT. Its protein product is CAISESTLMDPSNQPQHF.

CDR3 amino acids: CASSETGEKPQHF. The CDR3 DNA follows: TGCGCCAGCAGTGAAACAGGGGAAAAGCCCCAGCATTTT. This chain uses TRBV10-1 with TRBJ1-5; the match to TRBD1 covers 7 bases. The CDR3 loop spans 13 amino acids. Trimming at V came to 3 bases and at J to 8 bases, leaving 4 bases not matched to a gene. Germline V gene data show CDR1 as WNHNN and CDR2 as SYGVQD (reference sequence).

This chain joins TRBV19 and TRBJ1-5; weak D call: TRBD1 (6 bases). The CDR3 sequence is 16 residues long. CDR1 and CDR2 (germline): LNHDA, SQIVND (reference sequence). Between the trimmed V and J ends, which lost 3 bases and 7 bases, there was a span of 19 bases. The CDR3 nucleotides read TGTGCCAGTAGTATTGGCAGGGGCCCTATAGGGCAGCCCCAGCATTTT. Translation: CASSIGRGPIGQPQHF. Together with reference TRBV19 and TRBJ1-5, the CDR3 gives the full variable domain: DGGITQSPKYLFRKEGQNVTLSCEQNLNHDAMYWYRQDPGQGLRLIYYSQIVNDFQKGDIAEGYSVSREKKESFPLTVTSAQKNPTAFYLCASSIGRGPIGQPQHFGDGTRLSIL.

This chain uses TRBV4-1 with TRBJ1-6, with TRBD1 identical over 9 bases. The CDR3 runs to 18 residues. CDR1 and CDR2 (germline): MGHRA, YSYEKL. The ends lost 5 bases at V and 13 bases at J; junction bases unmatched: 21. The CDR3 coding sequence is TGCGCCAGCAGCGTTACAACAGGGGGCAGTTTGACGATGTCCCCCCTCCACTTT. Translation gives CASSVTTGGSLTMSPLHF.

The V and J genes are TRBV28 and TRBJ2-7, with 7 bases fitting TRBD1. Unmatched junction bases numbered 7, after V lost 5 bases and J lost 3 bases. Germline V gene sequence: CDR1 MDHEN, CDR2 SYDVKM. The CDR3 runs 14 residues. CDR3 DNA sequence: TGTGCCAGCAGTCCGGTGGGACAGCACTACGAGCAGTACTTC. Amino acid sequence: CASSPVGQHYEQYF.

This chain connects TRBV5-1 to TRBJ2-4; 7 nucleotides agree with TRBD1. V shed 2 bases, J shed 7 bases, and the junction held 6 bases outside the gene matches. The germline V gene has CDR1 SGHRS and CDR2 YFSETQ. The CDR3 extends over 14 amino acids. The CDR3 sequence is CASSLDRVPNIQYF. The CDR3 coding sequence is TGCGCCAGCAGCTTAGACAGGGTCCCCAACATTCAGTACTTC.

V usage is TRBV18 and J usage is TRBJ2-1; possibly TRBD2 for D (7 bases). The germline V and J ends were trimmed by 3 bases and 1 base, with 16 bases remaining between them. Germline CDR1 KGHSH, CDR2 LQKENI. The CDR3 loop spans 17 amino acids. CDR3 region: CASSPLSRGASYNEQFF. The CDR3 DNA is TGTGCCAGCTCACCCCTGAGCCGGGGGGCGTCCTACAATGAGCAGTTCTTC.

The chain has TRBV7-8 and TRBJ2-2, with a tentative D call TRBD1 (6 bases). V lost 5 bases and J 6 bases, leaving 10 bases between the germline ends. The germline CDR1 and CDR2 sequences are SGHVS and FQNEAQ. CDR3 length equals 13 residues. Here the CDR3 reads CASSQTGSGELFF. The CDR3 DNA follows: TGTGCCAGCAGCCAGACAGGATCCGGGGAGCTGTTTTTT. The full variable domain, with the rest looked up from reference TRBV7-8 and TRBJ2-2, is GAGVSQSPRYKVAKRGQDVALRCDPISGHVSLFWYQQALGQGPEFLTYFQNEAQLDKSGLPSDRFFAERPEGSVSTLKIQRTQQEDSAVYLCASSQTGSGELFFGEGSRLTVL.

CDR3 protein: CASSVGQGGPDTQYF. In DNA, the CDR3 is TGTGCCAGCAGCGTAGGCCAGGGTGGCCCAGATACGCAGTATTTT. The chain links TRBV9 to TRBJ2-3; D is perhaps TRBD1 (5 bases). Deletions cut 0 bases from V and 4 bases from J, with 12 bases between. Germline values: CDR1 SGDLS, CDR2 YYNGEE. The CDR3 has 15 amino acids.

The rearrangement uses TRBV6-5 and TRBJ2-7, with TRBD2 matching 9 bases. Germline V CDR1 and CDR2: MNHEY, SVGAGI. The CDR3 loop spans 14 amino acids. J lost 2 bases, V lost 6 bases, and 5 bases had no gene match. Here the CDR3 DNA reads TGTGCCAGCAGCCGTAGCGGGAGTGCCTACGAGCAGTACTTC. Amino acid sequence: CASSRSGSAYEQYF.

The CDR3 DNA reads as TGTGCCAGCAGCTCCAGGGGGCCAGAAGAAAAACTGTTTTTT. Its translation is CASSSRGPEEKLFF. The V gene is TRBV7-6, the J gene TRBJ1-4, with 8 nucleotides matching TRBD1. The CDR3 is made up of 14 amino acids. With V trimmed by 4 bases and J by 8 bases, 6 bases remained unmatched. Germline V gene sequence: CDR1 SGHVS, CDR2 FNYEAQ.

This clone was seen only a few times. The V gene is TRBV19, the J gene TRBJ1-1; TRBD1 agrees at 8 bases. Trimming took 0 bases from V and 5 from J; bases not matched to a gene: 11. Germline CDR1 LNHDA, CDR2 SQIVND (reference sequence). The CDR3 sequence is 17 residues long. The CDR3, as DNA: TGTGCCAGTAGTATAGATCAGGGGGCCACTACGCGGACTGAAGCTTTCTTT. It yields the protein CASSIDQGATTRTEAFF.

The rearrangement joins TRBV9 to TRBJ1-6; a weak D match, TRBD1 (6 bases). V was cut by 2 bases and J by 7 bases, with 10 bases left in between. Germline V CDR1 and CDR2: SGDLS, YYNGEE. The length of the CDR3 is 14 residues. CDR3 coding DNA: TGTGCCAGCAGCGTTGGTGACAGGAATTCACCCCTCCACTTT. Encoded protein: CASSVGDRNSPLHF.

V and J are TRBV21-1 and TRBJ1-1; the table gives TRBD1 as D, unverified against the DNA. TRBV21-1 is an annotated pseudogene. CDR3 size: 21 residues. The CDR3 region has the DNA TGTGCCAGCAGCAAGACACCAACCACGCAGGGGGCGCAAAAGTTGAACACTGAAGCTTTCTTT. This gives the protein CASSKTPTTQGAQKLNTEAFF.